The T cell receptor beta chain described here comes from a study of OX40 agonist ivuxolimab in advanced cancers. Points from the study as a whole: Clonal expansion in partial responders at 0.1-3.0 mg/kg ranked among the lowest.

The data were produced by immunoSEQ multiplex PCR, yet TCRdb's version contains in-frame clones alone and is incomplete. The table shows 65,000 to 95,000 clones, with approximately 86% occurring only once. As regards this clone: The antigen is not known.

Sequencing was performed on CD4+ or CD8+ T cells sorted from blood, taken in a trial of the OX40 agonist ivuxolimab. The source of this sequence is an adult with an advanced solid tumor such as melanoma, head and neck, liver or kidney cancer.

CDR3 bases: TGTGCCACCAGCAGGGGACAGGGGGGAAACACTGAAGCTTTCTTT. Protein: CATSRGQGGNTEAFF. The rearrangement uses TRBV15 and TRBJ1-1, with 11 bases lining up with TRBD1. Trimming at V came to 3 bases and at J to 2 bases, leaving 2 bases not matched to a gene. In germline, CDR1 is LNHNV, CDR2 YYDKDF (reference sequence). There are 15 residues in the CDR3.